Presented here are 15 T cell receptor beta chains from one specimen sequenced in a study of shared clonotypes between healthy human individuals. Here immunoSEQ multiplex PCR was the method, and the copy in TCRdb shows in-frame clones only, minus some. The sample has over a million clones; approximately 78% are singletons. Sequenced sample: memory CD4+ T cells from PBMCs. The subset denotes: CD45RA-negative fraction. The receptor set was obtained from a man between 18 and 35 years old in good health. Some clones in this sample may be carry-over from other donors' samples.

The chain joins TRBV15 to TRBJ1-2; D remains ambiguous. V lost 5 bases to trimming and J lost 8 bases, with 12 bases between them. There are 12 residues in the CDR3. From germline, CDR1 is LNHNV and CDR2 YYDKDF (reference sequence). In DNA, the CDR3 is TGTGCCACCAGCGCCGAGGGTTACGGCTACACCTTC. Translating gives CATSAEGYGYTF.

CDR3 nucleotides: TGTGCCAGCAGCACACAAGGTGGGGCCAACGTCCTGACTTTC. Residues: CASSTQGGANVLTF. The chain uses TRBV7-2 and TRBJ2-6; D gene uncertain. V gave up 5 bases and J gave up 3 bases, with 8 bases separating them. The CDR3 extends over 14 amino acids. Germline lookup yields CDR1 SGHTA and CDR2 FQGNSA.

As for this clone: This probably arose from a read error, given a far larger clone one base away. The sample has other DNA sequences that encode this CDR3 too. This rearrangement joins TRBV29-1 to TRBJ2-2; possibly TRBD1 for D (6 bases). This CDR3 is 15 amino acids long. The germline V gene has CDR1 SQVTM and CDR2 ANQGSEA. The DNA for the CDR3 is TGCAGCGTTGAGGCGCGGACAGCGAACACCGGGGAGCTATTTTTT. Translation gives CSVEARTANTGELFF.

Worth noting for this clone: Other DNA sequences in the same sample also yield this CDR3. This sequence joins TRBV11-2 and TRBJ2-1; D remains ambiguous. Germline CDR1 and CDR2: SGHAT and FQNNGV. Deletions cut 1 base from V and 3 bases from J, with 4 bases between. The CDR3 is 13 residues long. DNA of the CDR3: TGTGCCAGCAGCTTAGGCAGCTACAATGAGCAGTTCTTC. This translates into CASSLGSYNEQFF.

This chain joins TRBV6-6 and TRBJ2-2; D is undetermined. V was shortened by 2 bases and J by 0 bases, with 7 bases between the two germline ends. CDR3 length: 15 residues. CDR1 is MNHNY, CDR2 SVGAGI, per germline (reference sequence). DNA of the CDR3: TGTGCCAGCAGTTACGGGCTGACGAACACCGGGGAGCTGTTTTTT. Protein: CASSYGLTNTGELFF.

The chain is built from TRBV7-2 and TRBJ1-2; possible D gene TRBD1, 6 bases. The V gene's germline CDR1 is SGHTA and CDR2 FQGNSA. V was cut by 1 base and J by 4 bases, with 16 bases left in between. The CDR3 is 16 amino acids. This CDR3 reads CASSLEGVSGPYGYTF. The CDR3 bases are TGTGCCAGCAGCTTAGAGGGGGTATCGGGGCCCTATGGCTACACCTTC.

The genes are TRBV15 and TRBJ2-5, with D possibly being TRBD1 (5 bases). Trimming shortened V by 1 base and J by 5 bases, and 14 bases separated the two germline ends. This CDR3 spans 15 amino acids. CDR1 LNHNV and CDR2 YYDKDF come from the germline V gene (reference sequence). CDR3 residues: CATSRGSAGKETQYF. The DNA for the CDR3 is TGTGCCACCAGCAGAGGTTCGGCAGGGAAGGAGACCCAGTACTTC.

V gene TRBV18 combines with J gene TRBJ2-7, with TRBD1 as a possible D gene (6 bases). The CDR3 sequence is 14 residues long. Per germline, CDR1 KGHSH and CDR2 LQKENI. The ends were cut back, 0 bases at V and 5 bases at J, with 11 bases in the middle. The CDR3, as DNA: TGTGCCAGCTCACCACCGGCAGGGGACCACGAGCAGTACTTC. Translated: CASSPPAGDHEQYF.

The rearrangement uses TRBV6-6 and TRBJ1-1, with D perhaps TRBD1 (5 bases). Germline V gives CDR1 MNHNY, CDR2 SVGAGI (reference sequence). Trimming removed 5 bases from V and 7 bases from J, with 20 bases in between. The CDR3 is made up of 15 amino acids. CDR3 in amino acids: CASSTQVRGEGEAFF. The CDR3 DNA follows: TGTGCCAGCAGTACCCAAGTGCGGGGGGAGGGTGAAGCTTTCTTT.

This chain uses TRBV28 with TRBJ2-1, with D perhaps matching TRBD1 (6 bases). V lost 4 bases to trimming and J lost 0 bases, with 16 bases between them. Germline lookup yields CDR1 MDHEN and CDR2 SYDVKM. CDR3 size: 17 residues. This chain's CDR3 is CASSSITGYGSYNEQFF. For the CDR3, the DNA is TGTGCCAGCAGTTCTATTACAGGGTATGGCTCCTACAATGAGCAGTTCTTC.

This chain links TRBV5-6 with TRBJ2-2, with 10 bases matching TRBD1. Trimming cost V 3 bases and J 5 bases; bases outside gene matches: 16. CDR3 length equals 19 residues. Per the germline V gene, CDR1 is SGHDT and CDR2 is YYEEEE. The CDR3 here is CASSSTGAVSDRGTGELFF. CDR3 bases: TGTGCCAGCAGCTCCACGGGGGCAGTGTCGGACAGGGGGACCGGGGAGCTGTTTTTT.

The chain uses TRBV18 and TRBJ1-5; D might be TRBD1 (6 bases). CDR1 is KGHSH and CDR2 is LQKENI in the germline V gene. The V end lost 5 bases, the J end lost 0 bases, and 17 bases lay between the germline ends. The CDR3 contains 17 residues. CDR3 amino acids: CASSSDSPTYSNQPQHF. CDR3 DNA sequence: TGTGCCAGCTCATCGGACAGCCCAACTTATAGCAATCAGCCCCAGCATTTT.

This chain uses TRBV28 with TRBJ1-4; D gene uncertain. V lost 3 bases and J 8 bases, leaving 7 bases between the germline ends. The CDR3 loop spans 12 amino acids. Germline assignment: CDR1 MDHEN and CDR2 SYDVKM. The DNA for the CDR3 is TGTGCCAGCAGTTTTGGAAGGGAAAAACTGTTTTTT. The encoded protein is CASSFGREKLFF.

J is TRBJ1-1 and V is TRBV19; the D is unclear. CDR1 LNHDA and CDR2 SQIVND come from the germline V gene (reference sequence). Trimming took 7 bases from V and 0 from J, leaving 12 bases between them. The CDR3 sequence is 14 residues long. CDR3 nucleotides: TGTGCCAGTAAACTACAAAACATGAACACTGAAGCTTTCTTT. This codes for CASKLQNMNTEAFF.

This rearrangement joins TRBV5-1 to TRBJ2-5; D is possibly TRBD1 or TRBD2 (5 bases each). The V gene lost 4 bases and the J gene lost 4 bases, with 14 bases spanning the gap. The CDR3 consists of 14 residues. The germline V gene has CDR1 SGHRS and CDR2 YFSETQ. Written as DNA, the CDR3 is TGCGCCAGCAGCAGGGACGCAAAGGGAGAGACCCAGTACTTC. Residues: CASSRDAKGETQYF. Supplemented by reference TRBV5-1 and TRBJ2-5, the full variable domain reads KAGVTQTPRYLIKTRGQQVTLSCSPISGHRSVSWYQQTPGQGLQFLFEYFSETQRNKGNFPGRFSGRQFSNSRSEMNVSTLELGDSALYLCASSRDAKGETQYFGPGTRLLVL.